The 5 T cell receptor beta chains listed next were all sequenced from one sample in a study of T cell responses to AZD1222 COVID-19 vaccine. The assay was immunoSEQ multiplex PCR, and TCRdb's table has in-frame clones only and misses some. The sample lists about 48,000 clones; 80% to 90% were seen once. This specimen was peripheral blood, taken 28 days after the second AZD1222 dose. The receptors derive from an adult who received the AZD1222 COVID-19 vaccine.

CDR3 protein: CASSLGSSLRTDTQYF. CDR3 coding DNA: TGTGCCAGCAGCTTGGGCTCGAGCCTACGCACAGATACGCAGTATTTT. The chain is built from TRBV5-6 and TRBJ2-3; D remains unclear. Germline CDR1 reads SGHDT; CDR2 reads YYEEEE. Trimming left V 0 bases short and J 1 base short, with 12 bases between. The CDR3 sequence is 16 residues long.

The V call is TRBV27, the J call TRBJ2-1, with D hard to call. Germline-derived CDR1 and CDR2 are MNHEY and SMNVEV (reference sequence). V was pared by 3 bases and J by 10 bases, with 13 bases between. There are 13 residues in the CDR3. The CDR3: CASSFRPDREQFF. CDR3 sequence (DNA): TGTGCCAGCAGTTTCCGGCCCGACCGGGAGCAGTTCTTC.

V gene TRBV7-2 combines with J gene TRBJ2-7; TRBD2 matches 11 bases. This CDR3 is 15 amino acids long. The V and J ends lost 4 bases and 4 bases, in that order; junction bases with no gene match: 6. CDR1 SGHTA and CDR2 FQGNSA come from the germline V gene. This chain's CDR3 is CASSWGTSGAYEQYF. CDR3 bases: TGTGCCAGCAGCTGGGGGACTAGCGGCGCATACGAGCAGTACTTC.

The chain recombines TRBV3-1 (or the pseudogene TRBV3-2) with TRBJ1-5, with a weak D call TRBD1 (5 bases). Between the trimmed V and J ends, which lost 4 bases and 3 bases, there was a span of 10 bases. The CDR3 is 14 amino acids. Per the germline V gene, CDR1 is LGHDT and CDR2 is YNNKEL (reference sequence). The CDR3, as DNA: TGTGCCAGCAGCCTAAGGGGCTCCAATCAGCCCCAGCATTTT. This translates into CASSLRGSNQPQHF.

This clone was recorded once. V gene TRBV30 combines with J gene TRBJ1-4, with D perhaps TRBD1 (5 bases). The CDR3 has 14 amino acids. V shed 0 bases and J shed 7 bases, with 12 bases lying between them. Germline V gene lookup returns CDR1 GTSNPN and CDR2 SVGIG (reference sequence). The CDR3 DNA is TGTGCCTGGAGTGTAGGTGGGGCCGGTGAAAAACTGTTTTTT. It codes for CAWSVGGAGEKLFF. The full variable domain, with the rest looked up from reference TRBV30 and TRBJ1-4, is SQTIHQWPATLVQPVGSPLSLECTVEGTSNPNLYWYRQAAGRGLQLLFYSVGIGQISSEVPQNLSASRPQDRQFILSSKKLLLSDSGFYLCAWSVGGAGEKLFFGSGTQLSVL.